One and the same sample provided the 23 T cell receptor beta chains below, sequenced in a study of blood T cell repertoires in COVID-19. The protocol was immunoSEQ multiplex PCR, while the TCRdb copy is restricted to in-frame clones and leaves out a portion. The table includes around 80,000 clones, around 90% detected once. Source material: peripheral blood. The receptors shown here come from an elderly woman with acute or convalescent COVID-19.

The chain couples TRBV12-3 or TRBV12-4 to TRBJ2-1; 7 positions match TRBD2. V lost 6 bases to trimming and J lost 6 bases; unmatched junction nucleotides: 5. This CDR3 is 13 amino acids long. CDR3 amino acids: CASSGLVSNEQFF. DNA of the CDR3: TGTGCCAGCAGCGGACTAGTATCCAATGAGCAGTTCTTC.

The rearrangement uses TRBV5-1 and TRBJ2-3; 7 positions agree with TRBD2. After removal of 0 bases from V and 3 bases from J, the junction contained 1 base not matched to a gene. Germline CDR1 reads SGHRS; CDR2 reads YFSETQ. CDR3 length: 14 residues. The CDR3 DNA reads as TGCGCCAGCAGCTTGGGTAGCGGGACAGATACGCAGTATTTT. Its translation is CASSLGSGTDTQYF.

The gene calls are TRBV2 and TRBJ2-3, with D possibly being TRBD1 (6 bases). CDR1 is SNHLY, CDR2 FYNNEI, per germline. This CDR3 has 13 residues. V was shortened by 6 bases and J by 6 bases, with 13 bases between the two germline ends. CDR3 bases: TGTGCCAGCAGGAAACAGGGTACGGATACGCAGTATTTT. This encodes CASRKQGTDTQYF.

The chain employs TRBV18 and TRBJ1-4, with a possible D match to TRBD1 (6 bases). The CDR3 is made up of 15 amino acids. Per the germline V gene, CDR1 is KGHSH and CDR2 is LQKENI. Trimming took 4 bases from V and 6 from J, leaving 15 bases between them. The CDR3 DNA reads TGTGCCAGCTCACGAGAACAGGGAAGGGATGAAAAACTGTTTTTT. It specifies CASSREQGRDEKLFF.

This rearrangement joins TRBV24-1 to TRBJ2-3, with 12 bases identical to TRBD1. Germline CDR1 KGHDR, CDR2 SFDVKD. Losses at the gene ends were 4 bases for V and 4 bases for J; bases not matched to a gene: 17. This CDR3 has 20 residues. The chain's CDR3 is CATSEGGGQGASGIADTQYF. The DNA of the CDR3 is TGTGCCACCAGTGAGGGAGGGGGACAGGGGGCGTCGGGGATCGCAGATACGCAGTATTTT.

The chain links TRBV30 to TRBJ1-1; 11 nucleotides agree with TRBD1. V was clipped by 2 bases and J by 4 bases; unmatched bases: 12. There are 17 residues in the CDR3. Germline V gene data show CDR1 as GTSNPN and CDR2 as SVGIG (reference sequence). DNA of the CDR3: TGTGCCTGGAGTTACCGGGACAGGGGGATTCTGGCCACTGAAGCTTTCTTT. Encoded protein: CAWSYRDRGILATEAFF.

This chain connects TRBV19 to TRBJ2-1; the match to TRBD2 covers 9 bases. The germline V gene has CDR1 LNHDA and CDR2 SQIVND (reference sequence). The junction had 4 bases not matched to a gene; V was cut back by 4 bases and J by 0 bases. This CDR3 contains 16 residues. The CDR3 DNA follows: TGTGCCAGTAGTACAAAGCGGGGGGCCTCCTACAATGAGCAGTTCTTC. This codes for CASSTKRGASYNEQFF.

CDR3 sequence: CASRETGGYGYTF. CDR3 nucleotides: TGCGCCAGCAGGGAAACAGGGGGCTATGGCTACACCTTC. The rearrangement joins TRBV5-1 to TRBJ1-2; TRBD1 agrees at 8 bases. This CDR3 region has 13 residues. Germline CDR1 and CDR2: SGHRS and YFSETQ. V was pared by 5 bases and J by 4 bases, with 4 bases of the junction left unmatched.

The chain recombines TRBV29-1 with TRBJ1-2, with a possible D match to TRBD1 (5 bases). The CDR3 totals 13 residues. The V gene's germline CDR1 is SQVTM and CDR2 ANQGSEA. The V end was cut by 3 bases, the J end by 7 bases, with 15 bases between. The CDR3 is CSVDILEGTGYTF. CDR3 sequence (DNA): TGCAGCGTTGATATTTTGGAGGGGACTGGCTACACCTTC. The variable domain in full, completed from reference TRBV29-1 and TRBJ1-2, reads SAVISQKPSRDICQRGTSLTIQCQVDSQVTMMFWYRQQPGQSLTLIATANQGSEATYESGFVIDKFPISRPNLTFSTLTVSNMSPEDSSIYLCSVDILEGTGYTFGSGTRLTVV.

The chain is built from TRBV2 and TRBJ2-1; 10 nucleotides agree with TRBD2. The CDR3 spans 13 residues. Germline CDR1 is SNHLY and CDR2 is FYNNEI. The junction had 11 bases not matched to a gene; V was cut back by 7 bases and J by 14 bases. CDR3 residues: CASTQSGGAAEFF. DNA for the CDR3: TGTGCCAGCACCCAGAGCGGGGGGGCCGCGGAGTTCTTC.

V and J are TRBV19 and TRBJ2-2, with 12 nucleotides matching TRBD2. Germline loops: CDR1 LNHDA, CDR2 SQIVND (reference sequence). CDR3 length: 15 residues. The V and J ends lost 5 bases and 8 bases, in that order; junction bases with no gene match: 6. CDR3 region: CASSRASGGAGELFF. CDR3 nucleotide sequence: TGTGCCAGTAGTCGGGCTAGCGGGGGGGCAGGGGAGCTGTTTTTT.

This clone was observed once. The chain uses TRBV27 and TRBJ2-3; TRBD2 matches at 7 bases. Trimming removed 4 bases from V and 2 bases from J; junction bases left unmatched: 9. This CDR3 has 16 residues. Germline assignment: CDR1 MNHEY and CDR2 SMNVEV (reference sequence). CDR3 bases: TGTGCCAGCAGTTCTTTACCGGGACTAAACACAGATACGCAGTATTTT. Translation: CASSSLPGLNTDTQYF.

The rearrangement links TRBV4-3 to TRBJ1-6, with 7 bases aligning to TRBD1. The CDR3 totals 15 residues. Germline V lookup: CDR1 LGHNA, CDR2 YSLEER. V shed 0 bases and J 9 bases; nucleotides not matched to a gene: 5. CDR3 sequence (DNA): TGCGCCAGCAGCCAAGATCCAGGGGGAGGTTCACCCCTCCACTTT. Its translation is CASSQDPGGGSPLHF.

The rearrangement joins TRBV25-1 to TRBJ2-3; D may be TRBD1 (5 bases). V lost 4 bases and J 3 bases, leaving 5 bases between the germline ends. The CDR3 has 12 amino acids. Germline lookup yields CDR1 MGHDK and CDR2 SYGVNS. CDR3 DNA: TGTGCCAGCAGTGCAGGGACAGATACGCAGTATTTT. Amino acid sequence: CASSAGTDTQYF. Based on the CDR3 plus reference TRBV25-1 and TRBJ2-3, the full variable domain is EADIYQTPRYLVIGTGKKITLECSQTMGHDKMYWYQQDPGMELHLIHYSYGVNSTEKGDLSSESTVSRIRTEHFPLTLESARPSHTSQYLCASSAGTDTQYFGPGTRLTVL.

V and J are TRBV6-5 and TRBJ1-1, with no clear D. The germline gives CDR1 MNHEY, CDR2 SVGAGI. V was trimmed by 5 bases and J by 0 bases, leaving 10 bases between them. The CDR3 is 14 residues long. CDR3 loop: CASSRQVLNTEAFF. The DNA for the CDR3 is TGTGCCAGCAGTCGTCAGGTTCTGAACACTGAAGCTTTCTTT.

This chain links TRBV19 with TRBJ2-3, with 7 bases aligning to TRBD2. Germline lookup yields CDR1 LNHDA and CDR2 SQIVND (reference sequence). Trimming at V came to 5 bases and at J to 2 bases, leaving 4 bases not matched to a gene. The CDR3 is 14 residues long. CDR3 residues: CASSLGTTTDTQYF. The CDR3 bases are TGTGCCAGTAGTTTGGGGACTACCACAGATACGCAGTATTTT.

V usage is TRBV12-5 and J usage is TRBJ1-1; 8 bases are a match to TRBD1. The CDR3 consists of 17 residues. The ends lost 0 bases at V and 2 bases at J; junction bases unmatched: 8. Germline CDR1 is LGHNT and CDR2 is FRNRAP. Here the CDR3 DNA reads TGTGCTAGTGGTTTGGTACAGGGGGAGAGGGGCAACACTGAAGCTTTCTTT. Its protein is CASGLVQGERGNTEAFF.

The chain joins TRBV3-1 (or the pseudogene TRBV3-2) to TRBJ2-2; 7 nucleotides align to TRBD1. The CDR3 extends over 15 amino acids. Germline CDR1 LGHDT, CDR2 YNNKEL (reference sequence). With V trimmed by 5 bases and J by 0 bases, 3 bases remained unmatched. CDR3: CASSKGQTNTGELFF. CDR3 DNA: TGTGCCAGCAGCAAGGGACAGACGAACACCGGGGAGCTGTTTTTT.

The chain's CDR3 is CASSLASSGPRGNEQFF. For the CDR3, the DNA is TGCGCCAGCAGCTTGGCCAGTAGCGGGCCTCGAGGGAATGAGCAGTTCTTC. V is TRBV5-1 and J is TRBJ2-1; TRBD2 matches 7 bases. Germline CDR1 SGHRS, CDR2 YFSETQ. The CDR3 has 17 residues. V gave up 0 bases and J gave up 7 bases; unmatched junction bases: 13.

CDR3 coding DNA: TGTGCTAGTGGTTCAAGGACAGGGGGCCACAATCAGCCCCAGCATTTT. It is translated as CASGSRTGGHNQPQHF. V is TRBV12-5 and J is TRBJ1-5, with TRBD1 identical over 11 bases. There are 16 residues in the CDR3. J was trimmed by 3 bases and V by 4 bases; bases with no gene match: 5. Per germline, CDR1 LGHNT and CDR2 FRNRAP. Drawing the rest from reference TRBV12-5 and TRBJ1-5, the complete variable domain is DARVTQTPRHKVTEMGQEVTMRCQPILGHNTVFWYRQTMMQGLELLAYFRNRAPLDDSGMPKDRFSAEMPDATLATLKIQPSEPRDSAVYFCASGSRTGGHNQPQHFGDGTRLSIL.

This chain links TRBV9 with TRBJ1-2; 9 nucleotides align to TRBD1. Trimming removed 3 bases from V and 4 bases from J; junction bases left unmatched: 4. This CDR3 contains 14 residues. The germline CDR1 and CDR2 sequences are SGDLS and YYNGEE. This chain's CDR3 is CASSAGTGPYGYTF. CDR3 DNA: TGTGCCAGCAGCGCCGGGACAGGGCCCTATGGCTACACCTTC.

The V gene is TRBV6-2 or TRBV6-3, the J gene TRBJ1-4; a weak D match, TRBD1 (6 bases). This CDR3 is 15 amino acids long. The germline V gene encodes CDR1 MNHEY and CDR2 SVGEGT. V dropped 0 bases and J dropped 8 bases, with 13 bases sitting between them. The CDR3 coding sequence is TGTGCCAGCAGTTACTCAGGGACACCGGGAGAAAAACTGTTTTTT. Translated, it gives CASSYSGTPGEKLFF.

The CDR3 nucleotides are TGCGCCAGCAGCCAGACAGACAGGGTAGGAAACACCATATATTTT. Amino acid sequence: CASSQTDRVGNTIYF. The chain is built from TRBV4-1 and TRBJ1-3; 7 nucleotides align to TRBD1. Trimming at V came to 3 bases and at J to 4 bases, leaving 6 bases not matched to a gene. CDR3 length: 15 residues. Germline-derived CDR1 and CDR2 are MGHRA and YSYEKL.